This T cell receptor (beta chain) was retrieved from a study of cytomegalovirus exposure and HLA in healthy donors. Study-level results: In vitro testing confirmed three CMV-associated chains as specific for CMV antigens.

The donors were members of the roughly 130-subject validation cohort (separate from the approximately 670-subject first cohort). This CDR3 is built from 15 residues. V was pared by 5 bases and J by 3 bases, with 6 bases of the junction left unmatched. CDR1 is SGHTA, CDR2 FQGTGA, per germline. With respect to this clone: Antigen specificity is unknown.

Using immunoSEQ multiplex PCR, the repertoire was profiled, and TCRdb retains in-frame clones only, with some absent. The top ten hold under 0.4% of the sample, which has under 300,000 clones, nearly 90% seen once. V gene TRBV7-3 combines with J gene TRBJ2-1, with 8 bases matching TRBD2. The source of this sequence is a woman between 18 and 29 years old in good health and CMV-seronegative. Specimen: PBMCs. In DNA form, the CDR3 reads TGTGCCAGCAGCCCCGGGGGGGGACACTACAATGAGCAGTTCTTC. Translation gives CASSPGGGHYNEQFF. Together with reference TRBV7-3 and TRBJ2-1, the CDR3 gives the full variable domain: GAGVSQTPSNKVTEKGKYVELRCDPISGHTALYWYRQSLGQGPEFLIYFQGTGAADDSGLPNDRFFAVRPEGSVSTLKIQRTERGDSAVYLCASSPGGGHYNEQFFGPGTRLTVL.